This T cell receptor (beta chain) came from a study of shared clonotypes between healthy human individuals. Overall study findings and caveats: Although depth was large, rarefaction showed that sequencing of the sorted subsets was incomplete. It was the non-shared clonotypes that had lower generation probabilities than clonotypes shared by all four donors.

This CDR3 is built from 14 residues. CDR1 and CDR2 from the germline V gene are SNHLY and FYNNEI. The V and J ends lost 2 bases and 4 bases respectively, with 11 bases between them. For this clone: Its cognate antigen is unknown.

The donors were adults (healthy and HIV-negative) with no recent acute infections or vaccinations. Per the authors' pipeline: Filtering differed, since immunoSEQ gave only junction sequences and no quality scores. TCRdb's table, derived via immunoSEQ multiplex PCR, lists solely in-frame clones and lacks some. The V and J calls and clone size are taken from that table; D and trimming were inferred from the DNA. The sample shows under 2,500,000 clones, around 95% of them seen only once. The sequence came from a man between 18 and 29 years old in good health. Input material: naive CD4+ T cells sorted from blood. Subset defined: CD45RA+ positively selected. The chain is built from TRBV2 and TRBJ1-2; D is unclear. For the CDR3, the DNA is TGTGCCAGCAGTGAACAATCTGCCCTCTATGGCTACACCTTC. Translated: CASSEQSALYGYTF.